This paragraph reports one TCR beta chain. Its antigen remains undetermined. The library was generated by the immunoSEQ multiplex PCR assay. For the multiplex PCR, a mixture combining 60 forward primers for TCR Vbeta segments and 13 reverse primers for TCR Jbeta segments was used. The CDR3 region of rearranged TCR beta genes was amplified from genomic DNA with a multiplex PCR assay. The amplified TCR beta libraries were sequenced on the Illumina HiSeq System as 87-base-pair reads. Per the source publication's procedure: A later analysis counted tens of millions of unique TCR beta chains across the 700 or so repertoires, and around 9.9 million of these chains were shared by at least two donors. Raw reads were error-corrected and collapsed into unique sequences with a nearest-neighbor algorithm that merged closely related sequences to remove PCR and sequencing errors. V, D and J gene segments were assigned by aligning CDR3 sequences to IMGT reference sequences. For a sequence to be retained, a match of at least six nucleotides was required to both a V gene segment and a J gene segment. A rearrangement counted as productive if the CDR3 had no stop codons and remained in frame with V and J, and every other rearrangement counted as non-productive. Following IMGT convention, CDR3 was defined as the stretch from the second conserved V-encoded cysteine up to the conserved J-encoded phenylalanine. The earlier analysis of 500 to 750 of the donors excluded any sequence lacking an unambiguous match to a single V gene segment. In an earlier analysis of 587 of the donors, a V segment was called functional when productive rearrangements were above 56.7%, and segregating when the standard deviation between donors exceeded 5%. A statistical classification framework was built for diagnosing cytomegalovirus status from the catalog of TCR beta chain sequences. In a later analysis, V and J genes were assigned by comparing TCR nucleotide sequences against IMGT/GENE-DB human TR gene sequences. A later analysis assigned CDR3 sequences and most-parsimonious VDJ recombination scenarios with the TCRdist pipeline. In a later analysis, each TCR beta chain was defined by its CDR3 amino acid sequence together with its V-gene family, and reads lacking a unique V-gene family were excluded. A later analysis removed several hundred highly shared, low-generation-probability nucleotide sequences to deal with suspected cross-contamination and a sequencing artifact. In a later analysis, a clonal expansion index was calculated for each public chain from normalized within-repertoire ranks of inferred template counts. In a later analysis, generation probabilities were computed with a VDJ recombination model fitted to out-of-frame rearrangements, and the resulting probabilities were checked against IGoR. In a later analysis, TCR-TCR, TCR-HLA and TCR-CMV co-occurrence was scored with hypergeometric tests, and a repertoire-size bias correction was applied to TCR pairs. A later analysis estimated false discovery rates by permuting HLA or CMV assignments 20 times. In a later analysis, co-occurring TCRs were grouped using DBSCAN, and TCRdist sequence similarity was added for clustering within HLA-allele-positive subsets. For co-occurrence clustering, repertoires with fewer than 30,000 or more than 120,000 public chains were excluded, along with five or six repertoires with anomalous nucleotide sharing. As stored in TCRdb, this immuneACCESS dataset retains in-frame rearrangements with V and J assigned. A fraction of the clones does not appear; measured against another copy, unresolved V genes explain less than half of the discrepancy, and the remainder lacks a known reason. V and J calls and clone size are copied from that table; D and trimming were computed from the DNA. This specimen's table enumerates about 67,000 clones. About 16% of the sample is taken by the ten largest.

There are 14 amino acids in the CDR3, from cysteine to phenylalanine inclusive. Of the read, only the CDR3 DNA is kept; its 42 bases are in frame from base 1. V is clipped by 4 bases and J by 4 bases, and the sequence between their germline boundaries is 13 bases long. From a lookup of the germline V gene (reference sequence), CDR1 and CDR2 are SGHNT and YYREEE. The cohort comprised 550 to 700 healthy bone marrow donors. At the time of sampling, every cohort member was nominally healthy, though immune exposures that went unrecorded were likely present. The donor tested CMV seronegative and was one of the 352 seronegative cohort members. Each donor provided a peripheral blood sample, and peripheral blood mononuclear cells were used for TCR beta sequencing. The Qiagen DNeasy Blood Extraction Kit was used to extract genomic DNA from the blood cell samples. These data come from a study of cytomegalovirus exposure and HLA in healthy donors (dated by TCRdb to between 2016 and 2019). Describing the broader study: An earlier analysis of roughly 570 of the donors reported approximately 300 Gb of sequence data and 117 million unique TCR beta sequences obtained from about 180 million T cells. The later analysis used no new phenotypic data to find candidate immune exposures, relying instead on TCR beta sequences and their occurrence across donors. An early release that covered fewer than 750 HLA-typed donors contained 300 to 350 gigabases of sequencing data and 80 million or so unique TCR sequences. Typing coverage differed by locus: A, B, C, DRB1 and DQB1 were typed in roughly 620-640 donors, DQA1 in 522, DPA1 in over 600, and DPB1 in around 440. Besides the first cohort of 666 subjects, a separate validation cohort made up of 120 different subjects was used. To predict cytomegalovirus infection status, the study combined high-throughput TCR immunosequencing, statistical association of individual TCRs with disease status, and machine learning. The study profiled the T cell repertoires of fewer than 850 subjects by immunosequencing and related them to cytomegalovirus serostatus. Class I and class II HLA loci were covered by the typing at four-digit resolution. A later genetic analysis used genome-wide SNP genotypes for about three fifths of the 666 donors, treating that subset as a discovery cohort. A later analysis re-examined previously published TCR beta repertoires from about 670 donors and added high-resolution HLA genotyping to investigate patterns of TCR occurrence. In an earlier analysis of a few hundred of the donors, high-throughput TCR beta sequencing was used to judge whether each TCR beta V gene segment behaved as functional or pseudogenic. Across some 400 genotyped donors of the cohort, an average of 235,054 unique TCR beta nucleotide sequences per donor were sequenced, and approximately 17% of those sequences were non-productive. Every repertoire in the discovery cohort had been generated on one and the same sequencing platform. Among the roughly 380 genotyped donors, around 81% belonged to the genetic ancestry cluster associated with self-reported Caucasian donors. The study aimed to test whether signatures of past pathogen exposure could be identified by cataloging public T cell receptors. Roughly 5 DR-DQ haplotypes were handled as single units for association and clustering, since linkage in the cohort was strong. Donor age, sex, ethnicity and CMV serostatus were collected together with the repertoire data. The investigation overall reported the following: The earlier analysis of approximately 540 of the donors excluded some 16 rarely observed V segments, including chromosome 9 orphons, because counts were too low. According to a later analysis, parvovirus B19, influenza, CMV and Epstein-Barr virus appeared linked to several top co-occurrence clusters. Presence/absence analyses assumed roughly uniform sequencing depth across donors, an assumption that may not hold. A few of the identified cytomegalovirus-associated TCR beta chains were confirmed in vitro to be specific for cytomegalovirus antigens. While some public TCRs were present in many individuals, most TCR sequences turned up only very rarely across donors. In a later analysis, HLA-associated TCR beta chains were found to be more clonally expanded and to have lower generation probabilities than equally common non-associated chains. Some IMGT-functional V segments, including TRBV6-2 and TRBV6-3, could not be distinguished by the 87-base-pair reads and were therefore excluded. Compared with the approximately 710-donor mean, donors in an Asian-associated ancestry cluster had fewer N-insertions in productive TCRs, according to a later genetic analysis. The classifier was reported to diagnose cytomegalovirus status with high specificity and sensitivity in both the original and validation cohorts. Correlated functional status among segregating V segments might be attributable to linkage disequilibrium, but an unknown experimental factor could not be ruled out. When HLA alleles, especially DR and DQ, strongly co-occurred, TCR associations were difficult to assign to individual alleles. In a later genetic analysis, a missense DCLRE1C variant was associated with V-gene and J-gene trimming of TCR beta chains, and the association was replicated in an independent cohort. A later analysis found that TCR association rates varied across HLA loci, with DRB1 alleles showing the most associated TCRs and HLA-C alleles the fewest. A further reported finding was that TCR beta sequences accurately predicted the HLA-A and HLA-B alleles for most subjects in the first cohort. The study gave a list of 150 to 200 TCR beta chains associated with cytomegalovirus. Because HLA typing was unavailable for some donors at each locus, only the typed subset was used in association tests. A cluster of highly shared sequence variants was judged likely to be a technical artifact of the sequencing pipeline. In an earlier analysis of around 600 of the donors, most TCR beta V segments appeared in productive rearrangements about 87% or about 30% of the time, broadly matching IMGT annotations. According to a later analysis, most CMV-associated TCR beta chains appeared to be HLA-restricted, and the HLA associations seemed to be driven largely by CMV exposure. The authors suggested that the approach could potentially be generalized to other disease states and immunological phenotypes. CMV serostatus was the only immune exposure information available for the cohort. In a later analysis, 16,951 TCR beta sequences were associated with specific HLA alleles at a false discovery rate of 0.05. This cohort had only TCR beta chains sequenced, and the lack of alpha or paired-chain data limited which features could be detected.

This clonotype was obtained from a boy younger than 18 in good health and CMV-seronegative. The chain is made from TRBV5-4 and TRBJ2-3; no D gene is confidently identified. Source material: PBMCs. The DNA sequence follows: TGTGCCAGCAGCCCACCGACGAGGTCAGATACGCAGTATTTT. The translation is CASSPPTRSDTQYF.